This record looks at one TCR beta chain sequence and its context. What it binds is unknown. The source of the sample is a study of T cell responses to AZD1222 COVID-19 vaccine. Study information: Pooled in the analysis were second doses at about 4 or about 12 weeks. General observations from the study: Spike as a whole was targeted by vaccine-associated CD4 TCRs, dominant at 160-218 and 743-854. Seropositivity was recorded at baseline in only a handful of AZD1222 recipients. The donor group comprised mostly white British people and more females; the analysis possibly underestimated clonal diversity.

CDR1 is LNHNV, CDR2 YYDKDF, per germline (reference sequence). Trimming cost V 3 bases and J 5 bases, with 20 bases left between them. This CDR3 has 16 residues. Repertoires were generated with immunoSEQ multiplex PCR, while TCRdb's copy carries only in-frame clones and drops some. Of more than 85,000 clones in the sample, approximately 90% were seen once. The sequence came from an adult in good health. The chain carries TRBV15 and TRBJ2-7, with D tentatively TRBD2 (6 bases). This sample comprised peripheral blood, obtained on day 0 of AZD1222 vaccination. The DNA of the CDR3 is TGTGCCACCAGCAGTCTAGCGCCCGAGGACGGCAACGAGCAGTACTTC. It yields the protein CATSSLAPEDGNEQYF.